This T cell receptor delta chain originates from a study of γδ T cells in repeated Plasmodium falciparum infection. Study-wide background: Malian repertoires were sampled cross-sectionally without transmission and longitudinally through febrile malaria. General observations from the study: Vdelta2-negative gammadelta repertoires appeared less diverse and less shared in Malian than Australian children. Donors in Mali lived in a small rural village, largely one ethnic group.

This clone was found a few times. What it recognizes is unknown. Translating this DNA gives a protein that differs at residue 20 from the TCRdb one, which belongs to a much larger clone; a read error is likely, and the protein shown is this translation. Vgamma9/Vdelta2+ and Vdelta2-negative gammadelta T cells were flow-sorted from PBMC for bulk sequencing. Germline V lookup: CDR1 TSWWSYY, CDR2 QGS. The CDR3 sequence is 23 residues long. Each sorted gammadelta sample had TRG and TRD chains sequenced. TCRdb re-processed the multiplex PCR reads using CATT. The data contain 75,000 to 100,000 delta-chain clones, over 1.3% of them singletons.

The sample consisted of gamma-delta T cells from blood. The chain joins TRDV1 to TRDJ2; 7 nucleotides align to TRDD2. The J gene, left out of TCRdb, was set here by checking the DNA against germline. The clonotype was recovered from a pool of human donors (malaria-infected and uninfected, not separated). The CDR3 region has the DNA TGTGCTCTTGGGGCCCTAACCTTCCTCGGAGGCCTTAGGGGGTTAGCTTTGACAGCACGACTCTTCTTT. Translated: CALGALTFLGGLRGLALTARLFF.